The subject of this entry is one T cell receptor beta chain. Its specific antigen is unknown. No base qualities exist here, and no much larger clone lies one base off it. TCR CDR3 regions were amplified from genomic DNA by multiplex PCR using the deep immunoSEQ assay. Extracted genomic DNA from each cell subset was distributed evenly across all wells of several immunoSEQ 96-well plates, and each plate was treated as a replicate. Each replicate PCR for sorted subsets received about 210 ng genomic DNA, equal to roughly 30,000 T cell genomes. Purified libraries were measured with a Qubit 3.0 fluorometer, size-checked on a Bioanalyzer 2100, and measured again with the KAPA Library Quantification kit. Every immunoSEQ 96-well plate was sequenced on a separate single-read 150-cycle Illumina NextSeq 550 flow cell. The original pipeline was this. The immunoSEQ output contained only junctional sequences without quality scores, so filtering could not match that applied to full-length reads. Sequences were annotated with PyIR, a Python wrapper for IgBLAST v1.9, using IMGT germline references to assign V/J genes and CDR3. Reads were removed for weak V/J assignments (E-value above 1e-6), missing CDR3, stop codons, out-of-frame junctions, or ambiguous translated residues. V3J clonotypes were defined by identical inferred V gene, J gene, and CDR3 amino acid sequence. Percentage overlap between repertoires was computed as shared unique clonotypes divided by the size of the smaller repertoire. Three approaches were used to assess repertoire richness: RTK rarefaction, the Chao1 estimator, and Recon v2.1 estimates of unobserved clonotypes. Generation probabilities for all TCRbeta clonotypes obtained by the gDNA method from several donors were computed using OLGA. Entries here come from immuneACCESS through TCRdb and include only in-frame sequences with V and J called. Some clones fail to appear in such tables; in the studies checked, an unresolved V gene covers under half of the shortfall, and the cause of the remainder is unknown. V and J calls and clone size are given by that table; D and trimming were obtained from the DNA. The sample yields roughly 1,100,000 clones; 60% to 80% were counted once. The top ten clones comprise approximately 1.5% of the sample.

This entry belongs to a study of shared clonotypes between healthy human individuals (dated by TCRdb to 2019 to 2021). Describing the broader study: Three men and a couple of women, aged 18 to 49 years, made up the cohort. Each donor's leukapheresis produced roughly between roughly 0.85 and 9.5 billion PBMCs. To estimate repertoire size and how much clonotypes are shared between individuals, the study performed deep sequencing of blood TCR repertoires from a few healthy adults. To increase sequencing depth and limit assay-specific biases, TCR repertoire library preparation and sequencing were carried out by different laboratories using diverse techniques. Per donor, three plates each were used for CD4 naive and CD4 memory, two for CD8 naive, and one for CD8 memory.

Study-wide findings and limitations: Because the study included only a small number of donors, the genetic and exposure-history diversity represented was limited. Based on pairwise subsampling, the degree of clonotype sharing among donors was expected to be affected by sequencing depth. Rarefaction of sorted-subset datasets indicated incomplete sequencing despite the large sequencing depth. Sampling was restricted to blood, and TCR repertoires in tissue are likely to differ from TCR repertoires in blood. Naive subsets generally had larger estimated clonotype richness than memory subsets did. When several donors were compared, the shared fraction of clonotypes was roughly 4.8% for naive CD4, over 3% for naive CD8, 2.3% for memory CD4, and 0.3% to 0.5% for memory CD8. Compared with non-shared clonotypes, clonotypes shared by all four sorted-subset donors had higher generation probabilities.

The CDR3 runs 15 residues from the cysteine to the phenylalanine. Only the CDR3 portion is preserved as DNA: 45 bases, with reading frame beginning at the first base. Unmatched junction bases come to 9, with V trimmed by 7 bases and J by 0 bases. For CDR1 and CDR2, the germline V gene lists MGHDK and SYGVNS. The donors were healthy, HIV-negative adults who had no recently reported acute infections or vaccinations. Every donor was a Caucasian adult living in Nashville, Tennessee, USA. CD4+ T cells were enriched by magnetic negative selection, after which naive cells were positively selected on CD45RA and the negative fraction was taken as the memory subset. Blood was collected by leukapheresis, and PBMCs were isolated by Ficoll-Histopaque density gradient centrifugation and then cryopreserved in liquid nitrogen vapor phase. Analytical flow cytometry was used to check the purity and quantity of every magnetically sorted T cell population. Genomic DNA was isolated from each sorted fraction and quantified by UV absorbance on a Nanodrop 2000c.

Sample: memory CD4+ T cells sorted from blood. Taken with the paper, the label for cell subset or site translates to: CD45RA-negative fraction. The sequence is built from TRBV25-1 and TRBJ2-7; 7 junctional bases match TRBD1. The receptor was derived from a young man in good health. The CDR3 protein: CASKSPTGPSYEQYF. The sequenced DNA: TGTGCCAGCAAATCCCCGACAGGGCCCTCCTACGAGCAGTACTTC.